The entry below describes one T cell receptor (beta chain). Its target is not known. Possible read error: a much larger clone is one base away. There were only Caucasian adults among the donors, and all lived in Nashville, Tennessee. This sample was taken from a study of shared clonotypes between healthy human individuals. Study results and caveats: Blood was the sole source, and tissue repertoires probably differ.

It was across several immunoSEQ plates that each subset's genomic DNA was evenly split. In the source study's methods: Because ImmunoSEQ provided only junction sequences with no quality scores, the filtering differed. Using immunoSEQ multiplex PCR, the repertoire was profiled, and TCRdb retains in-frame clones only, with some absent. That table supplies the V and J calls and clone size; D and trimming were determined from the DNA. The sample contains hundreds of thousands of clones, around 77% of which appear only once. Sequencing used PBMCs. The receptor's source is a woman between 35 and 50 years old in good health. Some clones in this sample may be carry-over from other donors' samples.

DNA of the CDR3: TGTGCCAGCAGTTTAGGTAGGATCTTAGGCTACACCTTC. Translating it yields CASSLGRILGYTF. This sequence joins TRBV28 and TRBJ1-2; D uncertain. In germline, CDR1 is MDHEN, CDR2 SYDVKM. V lost 2 bases and J lost 8, with 12 bases in between. The CDR3 has 13 amino acids.